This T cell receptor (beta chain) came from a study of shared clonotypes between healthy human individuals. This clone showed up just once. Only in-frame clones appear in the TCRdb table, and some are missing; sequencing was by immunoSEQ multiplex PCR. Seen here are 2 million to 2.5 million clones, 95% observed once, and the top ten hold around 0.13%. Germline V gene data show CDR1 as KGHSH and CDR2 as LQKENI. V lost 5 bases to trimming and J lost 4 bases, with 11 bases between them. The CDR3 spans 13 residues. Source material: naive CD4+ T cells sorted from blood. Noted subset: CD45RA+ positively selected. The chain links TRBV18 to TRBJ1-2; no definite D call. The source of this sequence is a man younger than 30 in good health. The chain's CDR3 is CASSSTATYGYTF. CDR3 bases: TGTGCCAGCTCATCGACCGCCACCTATGGCTACACCTTC.